This T cell receptor beta chain originates from a study of T cells in localized non-small cell lung cancer. The study, taken as a whole, reports: Tumor showed lower T cell clonality than uninvolved adjacent lung, where it was highest. Owing to sequencing of a solitary tumor region, heterogeneity cannot be discounted. Paired adjacent lung recovered a median roughly 50 of the top 100 tumor clones. Prolonged overall survival went with higher T cell density in the blood.

Method: immunoSEQ multiplex PCR; TCRdb's copy keeps in-frame clones and lacks some. Altogether approximately 89,000 clones are present, 60% to 85% being singletons, with the ten largest covering around 21%. Germline V gene data show CDR1 as MDHEN and CDR2 as SYDVKM. CDR3 size: 13 residues. V shed 5 bases, J shed 7 bases, and the junction held 5 bases outside the gene matches. In its sample, this clone was seen a few times. Its antigen is still unknown. This receptor was identified in a man aged 35 to 70 with stage II squamous cell lung carcinoma. The material was PBMCs, obtained before any cancer treatment. V is TRBV28 and J is TRBJ1-1, with 9 bases matching TRBD1. CDR3 coding DNA: TGTGCCAGCAGTAACAGGGGGCAAAGTGAAGCTTTCTTT. Amino acids: CASSNRGQSEAFF. The whole variable domain, filled in from reference TRBV28 and TRBJ1-1, reads DVKVTQSSRYLVKRTGEKVFLECVQDMDHENMFWYRQDPGLGLRLIYFSYDVKMKEKGDIPEGYSVSREKKERFSLILESASTNQTSMYLCASSNRGQSEAFFGQGTRLTVV.